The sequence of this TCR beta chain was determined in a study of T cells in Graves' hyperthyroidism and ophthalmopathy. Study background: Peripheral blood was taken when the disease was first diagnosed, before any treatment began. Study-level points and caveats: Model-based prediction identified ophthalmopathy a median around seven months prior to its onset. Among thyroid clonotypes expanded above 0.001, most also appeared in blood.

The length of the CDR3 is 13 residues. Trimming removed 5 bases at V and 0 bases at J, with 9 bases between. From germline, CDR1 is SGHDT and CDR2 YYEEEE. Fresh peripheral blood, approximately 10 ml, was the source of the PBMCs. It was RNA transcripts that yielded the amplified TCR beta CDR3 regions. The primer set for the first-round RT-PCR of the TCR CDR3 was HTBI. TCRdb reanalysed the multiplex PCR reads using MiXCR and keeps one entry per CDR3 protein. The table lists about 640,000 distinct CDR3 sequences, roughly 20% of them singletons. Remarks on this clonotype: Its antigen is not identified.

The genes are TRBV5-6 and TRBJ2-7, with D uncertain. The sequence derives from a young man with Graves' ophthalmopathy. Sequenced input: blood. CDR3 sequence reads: CASRFRASYEQYF. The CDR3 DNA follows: TGTGCCAGCAGGTTCCGGGCCTCCTACGAGCAGTACTTC.